These 8 T cell receptor beta chains came from one sample sequenced in a study of PD-1 blockade in mismatch repair-deficient tumors. Profiled with immunoSEQ multiplex PCR; TCRdb holds only in-frame clones, not every one. The top ten clones hold 4.5% to 5.5% of a sample with around 100,000 clones, around three quarters of them seen once. The specimen was peripheral blood, collected roughly 13 months after starting pembrolizumab. The receptors were sampled from an adult with mismatch repair-deficient cancer.

This chain joins TRBV6-5 and TRBJ1-1; a possible D gene is TRBD1 (5 bases). Per germline, CDR1 MNHEY and CDR2 SVGAGI. Trimming stripped 5 bases from V and 13 bases from J, with 17 bases between. The length of the CDR3 is 12 residues. The CDR3 bases are TGTGCCAGCAGTCAAACAGGACGGGTTTTTTTCTTT. Translating it yields CASSQTGRVFFF.

This clone was observed a few times. The rearrangement links TRBV7-9 to TRBJ2-2; 7 bases map to TRBD1. This CDR3 is 16 amino acids long. V dropped 5 bases and J dropped 0; count of bases not matched to a gene: 6. Per the germline V gene, CDR1 is SEHNR and CDR2 is FQNEAQ (reference sequence). The CDR3 sequence: CASSPNRGTNTGELFF. CDR3 nucleotides: TGTGCCAGCAGCCCCAACAGGGGTACGAACACCGGGGAGCTGTTTTTT.

In this sample, this clone turned up many times. The chain recombines TRBV18 with TRBJ2-7; tentative D call: TRBD1 (5 bases). From germline, CDR1 is KGHSH and CDR2 LQKENI. This CDR3 region has 15 residues. Trimming left V 2 bases short and J 7 bases short, with 18 bases between. In nucleotides, the CDR3 is TGTGCCAGCTCACCAGGCGGCTCACTTCAGGGTGAGCAGTACTTC. It specifies CASSPGGSLQGEQYF. Combining the CDR3 with reference TRBV18 and TRBJ2-7 gives the whole variable domain NAGVMQNPRHLVRRRGQEARLRCSPMKGHSHVYWYRQLPEEGLKFMVYLQKENIIDESGMPKERFSAEFPKEGPSILRIQQVVRGDSAAYFCASSPGGSLQGEQYFGPGTRLTVT.

This clone was picked up a small number of times. The rearrangement links TRBV5-4 to TRBJ2-5; tentative D call: TRBD1 (6 bases). The CDR3 sequence is 14 residues long. Germline loops: CDR1 SGHNT, CDR2 YYREEE (reference sequence). The V end was cut by 4 bases, the J end by 3 bases, with 13 bases between. The CDR3 loop is CASSPPTGKETQYF. The CDR3 nucleotides are TGTGCCAGCAGCCCACCTACAGGGAAAGAGACCCAGTACTTC.

The chain has TRBV15 and TRBJ2-7, with TRBD2 identical over 9 bases. This CDR3 has 15 amino acids. Germline V gives CDR1 LNHNV, CDR2 YYDKDF (reference sequence). After removal of 1 base from V and 4 bases from J, the junction contained 5 bases not matched to a gene. The chain's CDR3 is CATSRGLAGAYEQYF. The CDR3 DNA is TGTGCCACCAGCAGAGGGTTAGCGGGAGCGTACGAGCAGTACTTC.

The chain employs TRBV11-2 and TRBJ1-2; D call uncertain. V was cut by 5 bases and J by 4 bases, with 11 bases left in between. The CDR3 has 13 amino acids. Per the germline V gene, CDR1 is SGHAT and CDR2 is FQNNGV. The CDR3 loop reads CASSPPGFYGYTF. The CDR3 DNA reads TGTGCCAGCAGCCCCCCAGGTTTCTATGGCTACACCTTC.

The J gene is TRBJ1-2, the V gene TRBV9, with D tentatively TRBD1 (6 bases). V was shortened by 4 bases and J by 7 bases, with 29 bases between the two germline ends. This CDR3 has 18 amino acids. The germline V gene encodes CDR1 SGDLS and CDR2 YYNGEE. The CDR3 loop is CASSSFPRQAEGSPGYTF. The CDR3 coding sequence is TGTGCCAGCAGCTCTTTCCCGAGACAGGCTGAGGGATCTCCTGGCTACACCTTC.

J is TRBJ2-5 and V is TRBV7-6; D not certain. The CDR3 is made up of 13 amino acids. Trimming removed 2 bases from V and 2 bases from J, with 6 bases in between. CDR1 SGHVS and CDR2 FNYEAQ come from the germline V gene. The chain's CDR3 is CASSLSLQETQYF. The CDR3, as DNA: TGTGCCAGCAGCTTATCCCTACAAGAGACCCAGTACTTC.